This TCR beta chain was captured by sequencing in a study of T cell responses to AZD1222 COVID-19 vaccine. V gave up 4 bases and J gave up 1 base, with 8 bases separating them. Germline V gene lookup returns CDR1 MRHNA and CDR2 SNTAGT. The CDR3 spans 15 residues. Both about-4-week and about-12-week second-dose recipients were combined. Overall study results and limits: Donors were chiefly white British, with a greater number of females, and clonal diversity was perhaps underestimated. Seropositivity was recorded at baseline in only a handful of AZD1222 recipients. Spike-wide vaccine-associated CD4 TCRs dominated at 160-218 and 743-854.

Generated by immunoSEQ multiplex PCR, the TCRdb table keeps only in-frame clones and is missing some. The sample includes 110,000 to 150,000 clones, 92% of them seen just once. A word on this clone: No antigen is known for it.

This chain links TRBV6-4 with TRBJ1-6, with D possibly matching TRBD1 (6 bases). The TCR originated in an adult who received the AZD1222 COVID-19 vaccine. The sample in question was peripheral blood, obtained 28 days after the second AZD1222 dose. The CDR3 nucleotides are TGTGCCAGCAGTGCCCAGGGGTCCTATAATTCACCCCTCCACTTT. Protein sequence: CASSAQGSYNSPLHF.